Listed below are T cell receptor beta chains from one sample, sequenced in a study of blood T cell repertoires in COVID-19. Sequencing used immunoSEQ multiplex PCR; TCRdb keeps in-frame clones, though not all of them. Here the sample spans roughly 410,000 clones, around 87% being singletons. Source material: peripheral blood. The receptors derive from an older woman with COVID-19, enrolled during active disease. CDR3s include the opening cysteine and the closing phenylalanine or tryptophan. Each record gives: D gene, J gene, clone size, V gene, CDR3 DNA, CDR3 protein. The D gene is left open where the match is weak. A clone size is listed for some rows: how often the clone was seen (once, few, many), or a class if it is expanded.

D gene: -
J gene: TRBJ1-5
clone size: -
V gene: TRBV27
CDR3 DNA: TGTGCCAGCAGTGCAGGGGATAGCAATCAGCCCCAGCATTTT
CDR3 protein: CASSAGDSNQPQHF

D gene: -
J gene: TRBJ2-3
clone size: -
V gene: TRBV7-3
CDR3 DNA: TGTGCCAGCAGCTTAATATACGTGCTGAGATTGGGGGGAAACGCAGAGAGGACAGATACGCAGTATTTT
CDR3 protein: CASSLIYVLRLGGNAERTDTQYF

D gene: TRBD1
J gene: TRBJ1-1
clone size: -
V gene: TRBV4-1
CDR3 DNA: TGCGCCAGCAGCCAATTGACAGGGGGGCTGAACACTGAAGCTTTCTTT
CDR3 protein: CASSQLTGGLNTEAFF

D gene: -
J gene: TRBJ2-7
clone size: -
V gene: TRBV19
CDR3 DNA: TGTGCCAGTAGTATAGCCGGAGGGACCTACGAGCAGTACTTC
CDR3 protein: CASSIAGGTYEQYF

D gene: -
J gene: TRBJ2-7
clone size: -
V gene: TRBV5-4
CDR3 DNA: TGTGCCAGCAGCTATAAGGGGACTCCACTCCGAGAGCAGTACTTC
CDR3 protein: CASSYKGTPLREQYF

D gene: -
J gene: TRBJ1-2
clone size: -
V gene: TRBV30
CDR3 DNA: TGTGCCTGGAGGGGGACTCTTTCTATCTATGGCTACACCTTC
CDR3 protein: CAWRGTLSIYGYTF

D gene: -
J gene: TRBJ1-6
clone size: -
V gene: TRBV5-1
CDR3 DNA: TGCGCCAGCAGCTTGGCGGCAGGGTCCTTCGGTAATTCACCCCTCCACTTT
CDR3 protein: CASSLAAGSFGNSPLHF

D gene: -
J gene: TRBJ2-5
clone size: few
V gene: TRBV18
CDR3 DNA: TGTGCCAGCTGGCGGGACAGCCAAGAGACCCAGTACTTC
CDR3 protein: CASWRDSQETQYF

D gene: -
J gene: TRBJ2-2
clone size: -
V gene: TRBV5-6
CDR3 DNA: TGTGCCAGCAGCTTGAAAATGGGGACAAACACCGGGGAGCTGTTTTTT
CDR3 protein: CASSLKMGTNTGELFF

D gene: TRBD1
J gene: TRBJ1-1
clone size: -
V gene: TRBV24-1
CDR3 DNA: TGTGCCACCAGTGATTTGCTAAGACAGGGAGCTGAAGCTTTCTTT
CDR3 protein: CATSDLLRQGAEAFF

D gene: TRBD2
J gene: TRBJ2-7
clone size: -
V gene: TRBV3-1/TRBV3-2
CDR3 DNA: TGTGCCAGCAGCCCGACTAGCGGGGGGGTTTACGAGCAGTACTTC
CDR3 protein: CASSPTSGGVYEQYF

D gene: TRBD1
J gene: TRBJ1-2
clone size: -
V gene: TRBV6-5
CDR3 DNA: TGTGCCAGCAGGGGACAGTCTAACTATGGCTACACCTTC
CDR3 protein: CASRGQSNYGYTF

D gene: -
J gene: TRBJ1-1
clone size: -
V gene: TRBV12-3/TRBV12-4
CDR3 DNA: TGTGCCAGCAGTCCTATCGTAAGCACTGAAGCTTTCTTT
CDR3 protein: CASSPIVSTEAFF

D gene: TRBD1
J gene: TRBJ1-2
clone size: -
V gene: TRBV19
CDR3 DNA: TGTGCCAGTAGTCCCTTCAACCGGGACAGCCATGGCTACACCTTC
CDR3 protein: CASSPFNRDSHGYTF

D gene: -
J gene: TRBJ1-6
clone size: -
V gene: TRBV6-5
CDR3 DNA: TGTGCCAGCAGTATATCAGGGGCCTATAATTCACCCCTCCACTTT
CDR3 protein: CASSISGAYNSPLHF

D gene: -
J gene: TRBJ1-1
clone size: few
V gene: TRBV7-9
CDR3 DNA: TGTGCCAGCAGCCAGACAGAGAACACTGAAGCTTTCTTT
CDR3 protein: CASSQTENTEAFF

D gene: -
J gene: TRBJ2-5
clone size: -
V gene: TRBV19
CDR3 DNA: TGTGCCAGTAGTATCCGGACAGGAGGGGTCCAAGAGACCCAGTACTTC
CDR3 protein: CASSIRTGGVQETQYF

D gene: -
J gene: TRBJ2-1
clone size: -
V gene: TRBV7-8
CDR3 DNA: TGTGCCAGCAGCTTAGGGACGGGGTACAATGAGCAGTTCTTC
CDR3 protein: CASSLGTGYNEQFF

D gene: -
J gene: TRBJ2-5
clone size: once
V gene: TRBV7-9
CDR3 DNA: TGTGCCAGCAGCTTAACGACAGGAGAGACCCAGTACTTC
CDR3 protein: CASSLTTGETQYF

D gene: -
J gene: TRBJ2-3
clone size: -
V gene: TRBV19
CDR3 DNA: TGTGCCAGCACCCCGGCGGGTCTCACAGATACGCAGTATTTT
CDR3 protein: CASTPAGLTDTQYF

D gene: TRBD1
J gene: TRBJ2-1
clone size: -
V gene: TRBV4-1
CDR3 DNA: TGCGCCAGCAGCCAATACAGGGGGAAGTCTAATGAGCAGTTCTTC
CDR3 protein: CASSQYRGKSNEQFF

D gene: TRBD1
J gene: TRBJ1-1
clone size: once
V gene: TRBV19
CDR3 DNA: TGTGCCAGTCCGCCCTACGGGACAGCGAACACTGAAGCTTTCTTT
CDR3 protein: CASPPYGTANTEAFF

D gene: TRBD2
J gene: TRBJ2-5
clone size: -
V gene: TRBV4-2
CDR3 DNA: TGTGCCAGCAGCCAAGAGGGCGGGGGGGCCAAAGAGACCCAGTACTTC
CDR3 protein: CASSQEGGGAKETQYF

D gene: -
J gene: TRBJ2-1
clone size: once
V gene: TRBV2
CDR3 DNA: TGTGCCCTCAGGAGGACTGTCTCCTACAATGAGCAGTTCTTC
CDR3 protein: CALRRTVSYNEQFF

D gene: -
J gene: TRBJ1-3
clone size: few
V gene: TRBV4-1
CDR3 DNA: TGCGCCAGCGGAGACAGTAACTCTGGAAACACCATATATTTT
CDR3 protein: CASGDSNSGNTIYF

D gene: -
J gene: TRBJ2-5
clone size: -
V gene: TRBV7-3
CDR3 DNA: TGTGCCAGCAGCTCGGACGGGCGGGCCGGGGAGACCCAGTACTTC
CDR3 protein: CASSSDGRAGETQYF

D gene: -
J gene: TRBJ1-5
clone size: -
V gene: TRBV19
CDR3 DNA: TGTGCCAGTACCAAAGGACAGCGGAATCAGCCCCAGCATTTT
CDR3 protein: CASTKGQRNQPQHF

D gene: -
J gene: TRBJ2-7
clone size: -
V gene: TRBV18
CDR3 DNA: TGTGCCAGCGAACGGCAGGTCGACGAGCAGTACTTC
CDR3 protein: CASERQVDEQYF

D gene: TRBD2
J gene: TRBJ2-2
clone size: -
V gene: TRBV15
CDR3 DNA: TGTGCCACCAGCAGAGATCCCCAGCGGGGGCGTGCCGGGGAGCTGTTTTTT
CDR3 protein: CATSRDPQRGRAGELFF

D gene: TRBD2
J gene: TRBJ2-2
clone size: -
V gene: TRBV4-2
CDR3 DNA: TGTGCCAGCGGACTAGCGGGGGGCACCGGGGAGCTGTTTTTT
CDR3 protein: CASGLAGGTGELFF

D gene: -
J gene: TRBJ1-1
clone size: -
V gene: TRBV28
CDR3 DNA: TGTGCCAGCAGGGTGGGGGGTGATGGGGGCACTGAAGCTTTCTTT
CDR3 protein: CASRVGGDGGTEAFF

D gene: -
J gene: TRBJ1-4
clone size: -
V gene: TRBV3-1/TRBV3-2
CDR3 DNA: TGTGCCAGCAGGGAGACAGCAACTAATGAAAAACTGTTTTTT
CDR3 protein: CASRETATNEKLFF

D gene: TRBD1
J gene: TRBJ2-7
clone size: -
V gene: TRBV7-2
CDR3 DNA: TGTGCCAGCAGCTTAACAGGGGGCCGGGAGCAGTACTTC
CDR3 protein: CASSLTGGREQYF

D gene: -
J gene: TRBJ1-2
clone size: -
V gene: TRBV28
CDR3 DNA: TGTGCCAGCAAGCTGACAGGTAACAACTATGGCTACACCTTC
CDR3 protein: CASKLTGNNYGYTF

D gene: TRBD2
J gene: TRBJ2-5
clone size: -
V gene: TRBV7-9
CDR3 DNA: TGTGCCAGCAGCTTTAGCGGGGGGATTCAAGAGACCCAGTACTTC
CDR3 protein: CASSFSGGIQETQYF

D gene: -
J gene: TRBJ2-7
clone size: -
V gene: TRBV5-5
CDR3 DNA: TGTGCCAGCAGCTTGTCGGTCGAGCAGTACTTC
CDR3 protein: CASSLSVEQYF

D gene: -
J gene: TRBJ1-5
clone size: -
V gene: TRBV10-3
CDR3 DNA: TGTGCCATCAGCCCGACAGATCATAGCAATCAGCCCCAGCATTTT
CDR3 protein: CAISPTDHSNQPQHF

D gene: TRBD2
J gene: TRBJ2-7
clone size: -
V gene: TRBV5-1
CDR3 DNA: TGCGCCAGCAGCTTGACTAGCGGGGGGTTCTACGAGCAGTACTTC
CDR3 protein: CASSLTSGGFYEQYF

D gene: -
J gene: TRBJ1-1
clone size: once
V gene: TRBV24-1
CDR3 DNA: TGTGCCACCAGGGCCCGGGGGGCGATTGACACTGAAGCTTTCTTT
CDR3 protein: CATRARGAIDTEAFF

D gene: -
J gene: TRBJ1-2
clone size: -
V gene: TRBV11-2
CDR3 DNA: TGTGCCAGCAGCCGACAGGAACTCTATGGCTACACCTTC
CDR3 protein: CASSRQELYGYTF

D gene: -
J gene: TRBJ1-5
clone size: -
V gene: TRBV27
CDR3 DNA: TGTGCCAGCAGTTTCAGGGAGGTCGATCAGCCCCAGCATTTT
CDR3 protein: CASSFREVDQPQHF

D gene: TRBD1
J gene: TRBJ1-1
clone size: -
V gene: TRBV6-2/TRBV6-3
CDR3 DNA: TGTGCCAGCAGTTCGGGGACAGGGAGGGAAGCTTTCTTT
CDR3 protein: CASSSGTGREAFF

D gene: -
J gene: TRBJ1-2
clone size: -
V gene: TRBV5-4
CDR3 DNA: TGTGCCAGCAGCTCACCAGACGACAGAATAAACTATGGCTACACCTTC
CDR3 protein: CASSSPDDRINYGYTF